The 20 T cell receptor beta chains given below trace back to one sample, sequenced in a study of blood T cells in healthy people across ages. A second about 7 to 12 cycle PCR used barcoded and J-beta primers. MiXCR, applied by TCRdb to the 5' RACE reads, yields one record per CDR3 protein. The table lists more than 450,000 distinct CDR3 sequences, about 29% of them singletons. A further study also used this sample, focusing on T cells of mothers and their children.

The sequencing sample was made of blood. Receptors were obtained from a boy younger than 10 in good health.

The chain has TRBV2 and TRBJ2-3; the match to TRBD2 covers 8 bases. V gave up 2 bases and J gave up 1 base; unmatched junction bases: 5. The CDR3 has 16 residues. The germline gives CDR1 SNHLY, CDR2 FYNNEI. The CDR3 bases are TGTGCCAGCAGTGAACGGGCGGGGGGTCGCACAGATACGCAGTATTTT. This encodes CASSERAGGRTDTQYF.

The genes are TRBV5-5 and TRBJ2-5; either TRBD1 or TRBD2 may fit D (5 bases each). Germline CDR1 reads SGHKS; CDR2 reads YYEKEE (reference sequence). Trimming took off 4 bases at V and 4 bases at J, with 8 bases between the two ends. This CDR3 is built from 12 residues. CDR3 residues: CASSGDGETQYF. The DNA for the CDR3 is TGTGCCAGCAGCGGGGACGGAGAGACCCAGTACTTC.

CDR3: CASRPEYRPYGYTF. CDR3 in DNA: TGTGCCAGCAGACCCGAATACAGGCCCTATGGCTACACCTTC. The chain carries TRBV7-9 and TRBJ1-2; D is possibly TRBD1 (5 bases). The V end was cut by 6 bases, the J end by 4 bases, with 15 bases between. The CDR3 runs 14 residues. Germline CDR1 SEHNR, CDR2 FQNEAQ (reference sequence).

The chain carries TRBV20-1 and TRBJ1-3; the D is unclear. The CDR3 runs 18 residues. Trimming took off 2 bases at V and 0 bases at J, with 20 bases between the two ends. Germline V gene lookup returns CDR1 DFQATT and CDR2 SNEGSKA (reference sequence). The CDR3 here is CSARRLSRGPYSGNTIYF. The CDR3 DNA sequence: TGCAGTGCTAGACGCCTGAGCCGGGGTCCTTACTCTGGAAACACCATATATTTT.

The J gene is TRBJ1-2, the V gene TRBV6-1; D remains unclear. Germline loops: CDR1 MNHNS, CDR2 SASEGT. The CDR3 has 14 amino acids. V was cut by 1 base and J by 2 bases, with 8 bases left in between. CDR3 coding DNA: TGTGCCAGCAGTGAAGGACCTATAAACTATGGCTACACCTTC. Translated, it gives CASSEGPINYGYTF.

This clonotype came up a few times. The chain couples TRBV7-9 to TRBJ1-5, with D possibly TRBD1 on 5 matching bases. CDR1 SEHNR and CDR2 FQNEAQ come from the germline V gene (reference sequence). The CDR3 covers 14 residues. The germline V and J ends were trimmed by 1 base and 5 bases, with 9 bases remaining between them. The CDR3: CASSLGTGHQPQHF. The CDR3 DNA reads TGTGCCAGCAGCTTAGGAACAGGACATCAGCCCCAGCATTTT.

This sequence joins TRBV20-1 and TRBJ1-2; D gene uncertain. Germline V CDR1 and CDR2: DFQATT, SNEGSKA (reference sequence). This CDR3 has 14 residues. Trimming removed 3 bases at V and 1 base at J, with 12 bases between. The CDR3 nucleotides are TGCAGTGCTAGGGAGAAGGGTAGTAACTATGGCTACACCTTC. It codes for CSAREKGSNYGYTF.

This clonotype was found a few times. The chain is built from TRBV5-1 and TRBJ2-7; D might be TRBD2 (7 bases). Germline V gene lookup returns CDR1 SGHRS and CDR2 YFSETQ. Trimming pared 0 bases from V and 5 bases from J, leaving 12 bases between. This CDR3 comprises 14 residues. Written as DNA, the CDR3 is TGCGCCAGCAGCTTGGAGGGGGGGCCGAACGAGCAGTACTTC. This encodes CASSLEGGPNEQYF.

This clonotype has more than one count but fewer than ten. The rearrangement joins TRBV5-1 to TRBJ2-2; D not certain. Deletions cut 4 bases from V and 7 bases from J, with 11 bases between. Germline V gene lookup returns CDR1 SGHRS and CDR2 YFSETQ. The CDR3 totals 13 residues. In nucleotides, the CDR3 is TGCGCCAGCAGCCCCGTGAGTTTCGGGGAGCTGTTTTTT. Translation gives CASSPVSFGELFF. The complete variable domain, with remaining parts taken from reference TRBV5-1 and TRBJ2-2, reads KAGVTQTPRYLIKTRGQQVTLSCSPISGHRSVSWYQQTPGQGLQFLFEYFSETQRNKGNFPGRFSGRQFSNSRSEMNVSTLELGDSALYLCASSPVSFGELFFGEGSRLTVL.

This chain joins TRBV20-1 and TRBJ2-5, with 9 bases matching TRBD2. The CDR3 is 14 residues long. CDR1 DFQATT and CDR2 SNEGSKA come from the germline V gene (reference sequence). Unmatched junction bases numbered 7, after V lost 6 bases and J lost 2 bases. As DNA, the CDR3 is TGCAGTGCCTTCCCCAGCGGGAGGCAAGAGACCCAGTACTTC. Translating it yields CSAFPSGRQETQYF.

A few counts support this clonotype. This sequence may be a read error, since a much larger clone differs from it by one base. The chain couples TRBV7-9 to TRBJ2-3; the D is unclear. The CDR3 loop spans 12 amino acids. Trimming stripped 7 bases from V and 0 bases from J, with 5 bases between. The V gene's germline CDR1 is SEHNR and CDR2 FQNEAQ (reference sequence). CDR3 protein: CASTPSTDTQYF. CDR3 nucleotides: TGTGCCAGCACCCCTAGCACAGATACGCAGTATTTT. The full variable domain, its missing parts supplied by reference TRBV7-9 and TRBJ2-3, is DTGVSQNPRHKITKRGQNVTFRCDPISEHNRLYWYRQTLGQGPEFLTYFQNEAQLEKSRLLSDRFSAERPKGSFSTLEIQRTEQGDSAMYLCASTPSTDTQYFGPGTRLTVL.

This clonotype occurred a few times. The CDR3 loop reads CASSQLAGVENEQFF. The CDR3 DNA reads TGTGCCAGCAGCCAACTAGCGGGAGTAGAGAATGAGCAGTTCTTC. This chain connects TRBV14 to TRBJ2-1; 10 positions match TRBD2. There are 15 residues in the CDR3. CDR1 and CDR2 (germline): SGHDN, FVKESK. The V segment lost 2 bases and the J segment 7 bases; nucleotides outside the gene matches: 5.

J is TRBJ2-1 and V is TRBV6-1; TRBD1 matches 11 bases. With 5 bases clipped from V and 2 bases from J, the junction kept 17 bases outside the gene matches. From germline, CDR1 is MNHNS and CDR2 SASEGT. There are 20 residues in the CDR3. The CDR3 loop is CASSKTRTGGAGLAYNEQFF. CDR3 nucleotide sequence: TGTGCCAGCAGTAAAACAAGGACAGGGGGCGCAGGGCTGGCCTACAATGAGCAGTTCTTC.

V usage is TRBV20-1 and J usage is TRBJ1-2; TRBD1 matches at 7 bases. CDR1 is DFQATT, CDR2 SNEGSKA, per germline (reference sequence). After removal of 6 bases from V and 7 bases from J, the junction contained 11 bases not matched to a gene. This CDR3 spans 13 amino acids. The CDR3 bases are TGCAGTGCAGGGACAGTTGCCGCGTTTGGCTACACCTTC. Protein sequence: CSAGTVAAFGYTF.

The CDR3 nucleotides are TGTGCCAGCAGGGGGGACAGGGGAAGGAGCGGCTACTATGGCTACACCTTC. Translation: CASRGDRGRSGYYGYTF. V and J are TRBV6-1 and TRBJ1-2; 10 bases map to TRBD1. The CDR3 totals 17 residues. J gave up 3 bases and V 6 bases, and 13 bases lay outside the gene matches. CDR1 and CDR2 from the germline V gene are MNHNS and SASEGT.

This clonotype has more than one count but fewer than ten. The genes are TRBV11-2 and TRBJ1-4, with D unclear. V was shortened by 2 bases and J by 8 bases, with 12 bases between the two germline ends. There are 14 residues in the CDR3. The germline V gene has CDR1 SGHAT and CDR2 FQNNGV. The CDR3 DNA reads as TGTGCCAGCAGCTTAACAGTAGGCGCGGAAAAACTGTTTTTT. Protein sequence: CASSLTVGAEKLFF.

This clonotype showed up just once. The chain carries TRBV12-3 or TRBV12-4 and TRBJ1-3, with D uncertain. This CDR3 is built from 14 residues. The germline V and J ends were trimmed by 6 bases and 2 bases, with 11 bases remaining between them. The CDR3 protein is CASSQELTGNTIYF. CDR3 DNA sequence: TGTGCCAGCAGCCAGGAGTTGACTGGAAACACCATATATTTT.

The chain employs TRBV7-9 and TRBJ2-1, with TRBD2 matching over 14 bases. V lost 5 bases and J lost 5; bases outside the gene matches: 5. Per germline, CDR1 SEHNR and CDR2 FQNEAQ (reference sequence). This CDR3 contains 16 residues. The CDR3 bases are TGTGCCAGCAGCCGAAGGACTAGCGGGAGGAACAATGAGCAGTTCTTC. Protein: CASSRRTSGRNNEQFF.

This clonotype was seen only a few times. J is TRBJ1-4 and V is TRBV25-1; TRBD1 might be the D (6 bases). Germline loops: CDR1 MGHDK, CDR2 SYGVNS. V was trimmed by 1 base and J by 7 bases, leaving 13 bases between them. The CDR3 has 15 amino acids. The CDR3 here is CASSESGGLGEKLFF. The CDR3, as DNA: TGTGCCAGCAGTGAATCTGGGGGGCTGGGTGAAAAACTGTTTTTT.

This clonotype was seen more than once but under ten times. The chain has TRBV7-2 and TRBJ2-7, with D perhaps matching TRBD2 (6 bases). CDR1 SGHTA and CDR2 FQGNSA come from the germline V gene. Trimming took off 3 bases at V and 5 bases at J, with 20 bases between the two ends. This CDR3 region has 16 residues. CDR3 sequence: CASSLRPSALGNEQYF. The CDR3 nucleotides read TGTGCCAGCAGCTTGAGGCCTAGCGCATTGGGCAACGAGCAGTACTTC.